This entry concerns a single TCR beta chain. The data stem from a study of blood T cell repertoires in COVID-19. Study details: The United States, Italy and Spain supplied acute and convalescent COVID-19 samples. In each case, the material was cDNA or gDNA derived from T cells, B-cell-depleted T cells, or PBMCs.

The CDR3 spans 17 residues. V shed 0 bases and J 6 bases; nucleotides not matched to a gene: 12. Germline V gives CDR1 LGHNT, CDR2 FRNRAP. Per the authors' pipeline: Reference gene primer amplification yielded estimated nucleated cell counts. This table comes from immunoSEQ multiplex PCR, and its TCRdb copy is limited to in-frame clones, with some not included. V and J calls and clone size are those listed in that table; D and trimming were worked out from the DNA. The data contain over 35,000 clones, about 82% of them seen just once; the ten biggest clones take up roughly 9.9%. Sample: peripheral blood. The V and J genes are TRBV12-5 and TRBJ1-1; 8 bases agree with TRBD1. The sequence came from a human donor in a cohort sampled during active COVID-19. The CDR3 region is CASGLVPVGRGPPEAFF. For the CDR3, the DNA is TGTGCTAGTGGTTTGGTACCTGTGGGCAGGGGGCCTCCTGAAGCTTTCTTT.